The 8 T cell receptor beta chains below all came from one sample that was sequenced in a study of identical twins. Each CDR3 protein gets one entry after TCRdb re-called the 5' RACE reads with MiXCR. The table records roughly 220,000 distinct CDR3 sequences, roughly 7.1% of them present only once. These same data were also listed under a study on T cells expressing NK-cell markers.

Sequencing was carried out using CD8+ T cells sorted from blood. The source of these receptors is a woman aged 18-29 years in good health.

This clonotype was observed many times. The V and J genes are TRBV7-2 and TRBJ2-1, with 9 positions matching TRBD2. CDR1 is SGHTA, CDR2 FQGNSA, per germline. The CDR3 is 15 amino acids. The J segment lost 7 bases and the V segment lost 5 bases, leaving 9 bases of the junction unmatched. This chain's CDR3 is CASSHSGRLRNEQFF. CDR3 nucleotides: TGTGCCAGCAGCCATAGCGGGAGACTTCGGAATGAGCAGTTCTTC.

This clonotype has more than one count but fewer than ten. The chain uses TRBV14 and TRBJ2-7, with D maybe TRBD1 (5 bases). V shed 0 bases and J shed 3 bases, with 12 bases lying between them. The CDR3 runs 15 residues. CDR1 and CDR2 from the germline V gene are SGHDN and FVKESK. CDR3 coding DNA: TGTGCCAGCAGCCAAGATGAAGGGGCCGGCTACGAGCAGTACTTC. Translation gives CASSQDEGAGYEQYF.

This clonotype was found a few times. V usage is TRBV15 and J usage is TRBJ2-5; 10 bases align to TRBD1. V dropped 8 bases and J dropped 5; count of bases not matched to a gene: 8. CDR3 length: 14 amino acids. Germline V gene lookup returns CDR1 LNHNV and CDR2 YYDKDF (reference sequence). CDR3 nucleotides: TGTGCCACCCGACCGGGACAGGGGAGGGAGACCCAGTACTTC. The encoded protein is CATRPGQGRETQYF.

This clonotype was counted ten times or more. This rearrangement joins TRBV6-2 or TRBV6-3 to TRBJ2-2; D may be TRBD2 (5 bases). Deletions cut 7 bases from V and 5 bases from J, with 20 bases between. The CDR3 consists of 16 residues. Germline values: CDR1 MNHEY, CDR2 SVGEGT. The CDR3 DNA reads TGTGCCAGCATGGACCGGGATTGGGAAGGGACCGGGGAGCTGTTTTTT. This translates into CASMDRDWEGTGELFF.

In this sample, this clonotype turned up a few times. This chain joins TRBV29-1 and TRBJ1-1, with a possible D match to TRBD1 (5 bases). CDR3 length equals 14 residues. V was clipped by 7 bases and J by 5 bases, with 20 bases between them. Germline V lookup: CDR1 SQVTM, CDR2 ANQGSEA. CDR3 amino acids: CSAQQAARGTEAFF. The CDR3 DNA follows: TGCAGCGCCCAACAGGCGGCTCGTGGGACTGAAGCTTTCTTT.

Ten or more counts support this clonotype. The chain combines TRBV2 with TRBJ2-3; D is possibly TRBD1 or TRBD2 (5 bases each). The V and J ends lost 9 bases and 0 bases respectively, with 16 bases between them. The CDR3 loop spans 15 amino acids. The germline V gene encodes CDR1 SNHLY and CDR2 FYNNEI. The CDR3 bases are TGTGCCAGTTCGGGGCGGAATCCTAGCACAGATACGCAGTATTTT. Translating gives CASSGRNPSTDTQYF.

Turning to this clonotype: Compared with germline, one end of the junction differs, possibly owing to a read error. The genes are TRBV10-3 and TRBJ1-1; the D gene is possibly TRBD1 (5 bases). From germline, CDR1 is ENHRY and CDR2 SYGVKD. The CDR3 contains 12 residues. The CDR3 DNA sequence: TGTGCCACCAGTGGGGGGGACACTGAAGCTTTCTTT. Translating gives CATSGGDTEAFF.

This clonotype was observed a handful of times. The chain recombines TRBV5-6 with TRBJ1-1; D is undetermined. V was clipped by 0 bases and J by 8 bases, with 8 bases between them. The V gene's germline CDR1 is SGHDT and CDR2 YYEEEE. The length of the CDR3 is 12 residues. CDR3 amino acids: CASSLVLGEAFF. CDR3 coding DNA: TGTGCCAGCAGCTTGGTCCTAGGAGAAGCTTTCTTT. The whole variable domain, filled in from reference TRBV5-6 and TRBJ1-1, reads DAGVTQSPTHLIKTRGQQVTLRCSPKSGHDTVSWYQQALGQGPQFIFQYYEEEERQRGNFPDRFSGHQFPNYSSELNVNALLLGDSALYLCASSLVLGEAFFGQGTRLTVV.